The text below deals with one T cell receptor (beta chain). V was shortened by 0 bases and J by 5 bases, with 11 bases between the two germline ends. Germline loops: CDR1 LNHNV, CDR2 YYDKDF (reference sequence). This CDR3 contains 14 residues. This sample was taken from a study of cytomegalovirus exposure and HLA in healthy donors. Vbeta (60) and Jbeta (13) primers were used in the PCR. The assay was immunoSEQ multiplex PCR, and TCRdb's table has in-frame clones only and misses some. This table has 150,000 to 170,000 clones, approximately 80% appearing once. Input material: PBMCs. The chain has TRBV15 and TRBJ2-7; D gene unclear. This TCR was recovered from a man aged 25 to 45 in good health and CMV-seropositive. The CDR3 reads CATSRDAQLNEQYF. The CDR3 DNA follows: TGTGCCACCAGCAGAGATGCACAGTTGAACGAGCAGTACTTC.